This TCR beta chain was recorded in a study of blood T cell repertoires in COVID-19. Here immunoSEQ multiplex PCR was the method, and the copy in TCRdb shows in-frame clones only, minus some. Of 150,000 to 200,000 clones listed, 78% were seen once; the top ten hold around a sixth. V gave up 4 bases and J gave up 8 bases; unmatched junction bases: 9. This CDR3 spans 14 amino acids. Per germline, CDR1 SGHRS and CDR2 YFSETQ. The chain carries TRBV5-1 and TRBJ2-1, with 7 bases that match TRBD1. The receptor comes from a woman in her 50s who had recovered from COVID-19. Specimen: PBMCs or T cells enriched from blood (not recorded which). The chain's CDR3 is CASSLGTVWYEQFF. The DNA for the CDR3 is TGCGCCAGCAGCCTCGGGACAGTTTGGTATGAGCAGTTCTTC.